This T cell receptor (beta chain) stems from a study of T cells in Graves' hyperthyroidism and ophthalmopathy. Study conclusions and caveats: In the blood, most expanded thyroid clonotypes above 0.001 appeared as well.

The length of the CDR3 is 15 residues. Germline CDR1 is SGHNT and CDR2 is YENEEA. With V trimmed by 4 bases and J by 2 bases, 6 bases remained unmatched. Duration under 3 months, a NOSPECS grade of at least 4, and a Clinical Activity Score of at least 3 characterized the ophthalmopathy patients. Uncontrolled infection, other autoimmune disease, pregnancy or lactation disqualified patients from enrolment. Diagnostic decisions used clinical symptoms, serum thyroxine and TRAb, thyroid ultrasound and orbital computed tomography. Amplification yielded TCR beta CDR3 regions, with RNA transcripts as the source. The HTBI primer set drove a first-round RT-PCR of the TCR CDR3. TCRdb reprocessed the multiplex PCR reads with MiXCR, giving one entry per CDR3 protein. The profile shows hundreds of thousands of distinct CDR3 sequences, over 12% of them singletons. This clonotype was picked up many times. Its target is unknown.

V gene TRBV11-3 combines with J gene TRBJ2-5; 8 bases are a match to TRBD2. The clonotype was recovered from a man aged 18 to 30 with Graves' ophthalmopathy. Sequences were obtained from blood. The CDR3 reads CASSSPGLGQETQYF. The CDR3 region has the DNA TGTGCCAGCAGCTCCCCGGGACTAGGACAAGAGACCCAGTACTTC. The full variable domain, rest sourced from reference TRBV11-3 and TRBJ2-5, is EAGVVQSPRYKIIEKKQPVAFWCNPISGHNTLYWYLQNLGQGPELLIRYENEEAVDDSQLPKDRFSAERLKGVDSTLKIQPAELGDSAVYLCASSSPGLGQETQYFGPGTRLLVL.